Below are 14 T cell receptor beta chains sequenced from a single sample in a study of blood T cell repertoires in COVID-19. Produced via immunoSEQ multiplex PCR; TCRdb's table is partial and in-frame only. The table includes roughly 280,000 clones, 85% to 90% detected once. Sequencing used PBMCs or T cells enriched from blood (not recorded which). The receptors were sampled from a woman in her thirties with acute COVID-19.

The chain uses TRBV30 and TRBJ2-1, with TRBD1 identical over 9 bases. V shed 3 bases, J shed 5 bases, and the junction held 8 bases outside the gene matches. Germline V gene lookup returns CDR1 GTSNPN and CDR2 SVGIG (reference sequence). The CDR3 runs 15 residues. In nucleotides, the CDR3 is TGTGCCTGGAGACTGGGACAGGGTTGGGACAATGAGCAGTTCTTC. Protein sequence: CAWRLGQGWDNEQFF.

The chain is built from TRBV15 and TRBJ1-1, with 7 bases aligning to TRBD1. This CDR3 is 13 amino acids long. Germline V gives CDR1 LNHNV, CDR2 YYDKDF (reference sequence). After removal of 8 bases from V and 4 bases from J, the junction contained 7 bases not matched to a gene. The CDR3: CATGGGAGTEAFF. The CDR3 nucleotides read TGTGCCACCGGAGGGGGCGCGGGCACTGAAGCTTTCTTT.

V gene TRBV7-3 combines with J gene TRBJ2-2, with a tentative D call TRBD2 (5 bases). This CDR3 is built from 14 residues. The V and J ends lost 5 bases and 6 bases respectively, with 13 bases between them. Germline assignment: CDR1 SGHTA and CDR2 FQGTGA. CDR3 bases: TGTGCCAGCAGCCAATCACCCGGGGCCGGGGAGCTGTTTTTT. It yields the protein CASSQSPGAGELFF.

The gene calls are TRBV5-6 and TRBJ2-5; weak D call: TRBD2 (6 bases). Germline V gives CDR1 SGHDT, CDR2 YYEEEE. CDR3 length equals 16 residues. V was pared by 3 bases and J by 4 bases, with 19 bases between. Here the CDR3 DNA reads TGTGCCAGCAGCTCTATCTTTGGAGGGTCTTCAGAGACCCAGTACTTC. It yields the protein CASSSIFGGSSETQYF.

DNA of the CDR3: TGTGCCAGTGGGCAAGGTGGATCCTACGAGCAGTACTTC. This codes for CASGQGGSYEQYF. V and J are TRBV28 and TRBJ2-7, with D hard to call. The CDR3 loop spans 13 amino acids. V gave up 9 bases and J gave up 1 base, with 13 bases separating them. CDR1 and CDR2 (germline): MDHEN, SYDVKM. Full variable domain (rest looked up from reference TRBV28 and TRBJ2-7): DVKVTQSSRYLVKRTGEKVFLECVQDMDHENMFWYRQDPGLGLRLIYFSYDVKMKEKGDIPEGYSVSREKKERFSLILESASTNQTSMYLCASGQGGSYEQYFGPGTRLTVT.

The rearrangement uses TRBV28 and TRBJ1-2; D not resolved. Germline V lookup: CDR1 MDHEN, CDR2 SYDVKM. CDR3 length: 13 residues. Trimming shortened V by 3 bases and J by 6 bases, and 11 bases separated the two germline ends. The CDR3 loop is CASSFSTSNGYTF. The CDR3 region has the DNA TGTGCCAGCAGTTTCTCGACATCTAATGGCTACACCTTC.

The chain recombines TRBV9 with TRBJ2-1, with D possibly matching TRBD2 (6 bases). Deletions cut 4 bases from V and 5 bases from J, with 16 bases between. The CDR3 sequence is 15 residues long. Looked up from germline, CDR1 is SGDLS and CDR2 is YYNGEE. The CDR3 region is CASSRSTSRDNEQFF. The CDR3 coding sequence is TGTGCCAGCAGCCGATCTACTAGCAGAGACAATGAGCAGTTCTTC.

V and J are TRBV19 and TRBJ1-5; D gene uncertain. V lost 7 bases and J lost 3, with 16 bases in between. The CDR3 is 15 amino acids. The germline V gene encodes CDR1 LNHDA and CDR2 SQIVND (reference sequence). The CDR3: CASTLMGSNNQPQHF. The CDR3 DNA follows: TGTGCCAGTACCCTGATGGGCTCGAACAATCAGCCCCAGCATTTT.

The rearrangement uses TRBV11-2 and TRBJ2-5; 8 bases fit TRBD2. CDR1 and CDR2 from the germline V gene are SGHAT and FQNNGV. Losses at the gene ends were 2 bases for V and 5 bases for J; bases not matched to a gene: 4. The CDR3 loop spans 14 amino acids. The CDR3 sequence is CASSLSGSLETQYF. CDR3 sequence (DNA): TGTGCCAGCAGCTTAAGCGGGAGCCTCGAGACCCAGTACTTC.

V gene TRBV7-3 combines with J gene TRBJ2-1; weak D call: TRBD2 (6 bases). CDR3 length equals 16 residues. V lost 5 bases and J 4 bases, leaving 18 bases between the germline ends. CDR1 is SGHTA and CDR2 is FQGTGA in the germline V gene. CDR3 DNA sequence: TGTGCCAGCAGCATAAACCCGGGAGCGAATTACAATGAGCAGTTCTTC. This encodes CASSINPGANYNEQFF.

The chain is built from TRBV9 and TRBJ2-5; D might be TRBD2 (5 bases). Trimming left V 3 bases short and J 5 bases short, with 17 bases between. The CDR3 totals 15 residues. CDR1 and CDR2 (germline): SGDLS, YYNGEE. The CDR3 sequence: CASSAPAAARETQYF. In DNA, the CDR3 is TGTGCCAGCAGCGCCCCAGCGGCGGCTAGGGAGACCCAGTACTTC.

V usage is TRBV19 and J usage is TRBJ2-3; 9 bases align to TRBD1. The junction had 4 bases not matched to a gene; V was cut back by 5 bases and J by 1 base. Germline values: CDR1 LNHDA, CDR2 SQIVND (reference sequence). The CDR3 loop spans 15 amino acids. The CDR3 DNA follows: TGTGCCAGTAGTCCCAGGACAGGGGGCACAGATACGCAGTATTTT. This gives the protein CASSPRTGGTDTQYF.

This chain connects TRBV10-3 to TRBJ2-7; 7 nucleotides agree with TRBD2. This CDR3 has 16 residues. V was clipped by 3 bases and J by 5 bases; unmatched bases: 13. CDR1 is ENHRY and CDR2 is SYGVKD in the germline V gene. Here the CDR3 DNA reads TGTGCCATCAGTGATAAAGCGGGGAAGATCTACGACGAGCAGTACTTC. As protein: CAISDKAGKIYDEQYF.

V is TRBV5-5 and J is TRBJ1-6; perhaps TRBD1 as D (6 bases). V dropped 2 bases and J dropped 6 bases, with 12 bases sitting between them. This CDR3 is 15 amino acids long. Germline assignment: CDR1 SGHKS and CDR2 YYEKEE (reference sequence). DNA for the CDR3: TGTGCCAGCAGCTTAATGACAGGAGGTAATTCACCCCTCCACTTT. Its translation: CASSLMTGGNSPLHF. Looking up the rest from reference TRBV5-5 and TRBJ1-6 gives the full variable domain: DAGVTQSPTHLIKTRGQQVTLRCSPISGHKSVSWYQQVLGQGPQFIFQYYEKEERGRGNFPDRFSARQFPNYSSELNVNALLLGDSALYLCASSLMTGGNSPLHFGNGTRLTVT.